The clone carrying this T cell receptor beta chain was picked up a small number of times. The sample comes from a study of T-cell memory formation after mild COVID-19. Unmatched junction bases numbered 11, after V lost 5 bases and J lost 0 bases. The V gene's germline CDR1 is LGHNA and CDR2 YNFKEQ. The CDR3 is made up of 18 amino acids. TCRdb re-called the 5' RACE reads with MiXCR, one entry per CDR3 protein. The sample includes some 350,000 distinct CDR3 sequences, 10% to 15% of them seen just once. The chain couples TRBV4-2 to TRBJ2-3; 10 bases map to TRBD2. The sequence derives from a man younger than 30 who had mild COVID-19 (a few samples of this study predate the infection). Cell type and time point are not known. Material for sequencing was PBMCs or a T cell subset sorted from them (not recorded which). CDR3 coding DNA: TGTGCCAGCAGCGGGGTCGCGGGACTAGCGCCTAGCACAGATACGCAGTATTTT. Translation: CASSGVAGLAPSTDTQYF.